The clone carrying this TCR beta chain was found a few times. Antigen: not known. The sample originates from a study of identical twins. Template switching (which added a universal primer site) was used, and cDNA carried unique molecular identifiers. Via MiXCR, TCRdb re-called the 5' RACE reads, giving one row per CDR3 protein. The sample lists 700,000 or so distinct CDR3 sequences; under 9% were seen once. The CDR3 has 17 residues. With 4 bases removed from V and 2 bases from J, the gap between germline ends came to 15 bases. The V gene's germline CDR1 is LNHDA and CDR2 SQIVND (reference sequence). Everyone who donated was a healthy Caucasian. Study observations and caveats: Models predicted too little out-of-frame TCR alpha sharing in monozygotic twins. The authors drew conclusions from cross-sectional statistical analysis rather than following the same donors.

The same sample was also used in a study of yellow fever vaccine responses in identical twins.

This chain uses TRBV19 with TRBJ2-6; weak D call: TRBD1 (5 bases). The sequencing input was PBMCs. The TCR was taken from a woman younger than 35 in good health. The CDR3 DNA reads as TGTGCCAGTAGTAGAAAGACATCAGGGACTGGGGCCAACGTCCTGACTTTC. Translated: CASSRKTSGTGANVLTF.